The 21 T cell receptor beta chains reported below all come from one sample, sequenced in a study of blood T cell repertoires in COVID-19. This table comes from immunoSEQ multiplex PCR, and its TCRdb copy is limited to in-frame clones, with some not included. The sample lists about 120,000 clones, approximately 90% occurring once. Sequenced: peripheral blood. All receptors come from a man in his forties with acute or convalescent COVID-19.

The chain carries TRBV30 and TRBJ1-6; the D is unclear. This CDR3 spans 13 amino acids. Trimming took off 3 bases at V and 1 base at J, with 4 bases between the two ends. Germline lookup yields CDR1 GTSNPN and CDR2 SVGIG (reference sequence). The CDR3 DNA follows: TGTGCCTGGAGGAGTTCCTATAATTCACCCCTCCACTTT. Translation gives CAWRSSYNSPLHF.

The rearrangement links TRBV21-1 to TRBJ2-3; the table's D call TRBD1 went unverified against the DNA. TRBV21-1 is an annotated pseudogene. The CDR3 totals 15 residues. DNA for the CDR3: TGTGCCAGCAGCAACCGGGACAGGGGCGCAGATACGCAGTATTTT. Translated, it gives CASSNRDRGADTQYF.

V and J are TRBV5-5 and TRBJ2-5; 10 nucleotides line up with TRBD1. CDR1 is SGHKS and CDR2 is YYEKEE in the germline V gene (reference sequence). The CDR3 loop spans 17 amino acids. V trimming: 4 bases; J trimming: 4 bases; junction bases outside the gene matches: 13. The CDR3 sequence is CASSQRLSGQGLETQYF. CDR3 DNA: TGTGCCAGCAGCCAAAGACTTTCGGGACAGGGGTTAGAGACCCAGTACTTC. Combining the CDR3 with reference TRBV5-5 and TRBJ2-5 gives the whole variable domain DAGVTQSPTHLIKTRGQQVTLRCSPISGHKSVSWYQQVLGQGPQFIFQYYEKEERGRGNFPDRFSARQFPNYSSELNVNALLLGDSALYLCASSQRLSGQGLETQYFGPGTRLLVL.

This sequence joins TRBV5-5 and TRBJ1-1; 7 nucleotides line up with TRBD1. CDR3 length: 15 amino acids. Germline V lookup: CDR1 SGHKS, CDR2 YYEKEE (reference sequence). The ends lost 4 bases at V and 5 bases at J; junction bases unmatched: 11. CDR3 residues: CASSPIRGRQTEAFF. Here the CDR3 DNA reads TGTGCCAGCAGCCCCATTAGGGGGCGTCAGACTGAAGCTTTCTTT.

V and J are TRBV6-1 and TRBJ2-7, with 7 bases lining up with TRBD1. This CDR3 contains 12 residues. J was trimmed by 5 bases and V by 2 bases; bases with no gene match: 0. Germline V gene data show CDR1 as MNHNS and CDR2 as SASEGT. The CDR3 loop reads CASSETGDEQYF. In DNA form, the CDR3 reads TGTGCCAGCAGTGAAACAGGGGACGAGCAGTACTTC.

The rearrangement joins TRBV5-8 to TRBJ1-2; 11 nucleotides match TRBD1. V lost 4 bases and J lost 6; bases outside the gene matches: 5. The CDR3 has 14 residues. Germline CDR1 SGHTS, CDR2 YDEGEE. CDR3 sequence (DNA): TGTGCCAGCAGCCCTCGGACAGGGGGCAATGGCTACACCTTC. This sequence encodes CASSPRTGGNGYTF.

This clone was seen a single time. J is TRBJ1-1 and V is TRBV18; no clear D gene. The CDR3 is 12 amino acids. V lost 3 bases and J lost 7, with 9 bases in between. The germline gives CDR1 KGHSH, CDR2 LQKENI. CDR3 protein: CASSPGSLEAFF. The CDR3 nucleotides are TGTGCCAGCTCACCGGGGAGCCTTGAAGCTTTCTTT.

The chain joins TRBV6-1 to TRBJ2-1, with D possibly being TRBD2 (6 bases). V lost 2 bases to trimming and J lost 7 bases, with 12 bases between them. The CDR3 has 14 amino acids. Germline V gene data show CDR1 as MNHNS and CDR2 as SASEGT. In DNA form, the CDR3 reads TGTGCCAGCAGTGAAACGCTCGGAGGGAATGAGCAGTTCTTC. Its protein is CASSETLGGNEQFF.

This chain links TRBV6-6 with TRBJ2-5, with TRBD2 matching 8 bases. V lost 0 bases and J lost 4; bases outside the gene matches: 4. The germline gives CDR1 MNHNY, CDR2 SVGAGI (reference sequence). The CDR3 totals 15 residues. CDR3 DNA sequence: TGTGCCAGCAGTTACTCGACGGGGGGGCGAGAGACCCAGTACTTC. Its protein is CASSYSTGGRETQYF.

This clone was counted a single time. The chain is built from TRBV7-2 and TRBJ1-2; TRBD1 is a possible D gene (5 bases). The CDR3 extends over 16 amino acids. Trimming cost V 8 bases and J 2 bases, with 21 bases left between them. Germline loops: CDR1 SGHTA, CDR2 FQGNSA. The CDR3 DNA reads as TGTGCCAGCGGATTGATTCAGGGTGGTCAAAACTATGGCTACACCTTC. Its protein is CASGLIQGGQNYGYTF.

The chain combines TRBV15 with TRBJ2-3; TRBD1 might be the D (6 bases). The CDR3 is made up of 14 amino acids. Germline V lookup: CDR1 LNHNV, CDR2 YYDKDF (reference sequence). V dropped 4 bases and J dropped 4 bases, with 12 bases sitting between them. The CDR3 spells CATSTDRLADTQYF. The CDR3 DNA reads TGTGCCACCAGCACCGACAGGTTAGCAGATACGCAGTATTTT.

The CDR3 nucleotides read TGCAGCGAAACACCGGGAGTTTCTGAAGCTTTCTTT. Translation: CSETPGVSEAFF. The V gene is TRBV29-1, the J gene TRBJ1-1; D is uncertain. V was shortened by 7 bases and J by 6 bases, with 15 bases between the two germline ends. In germline, CDR1 is SQVTM, CDR2 ANQGSEA. The CDR3 is 12 amino acids.

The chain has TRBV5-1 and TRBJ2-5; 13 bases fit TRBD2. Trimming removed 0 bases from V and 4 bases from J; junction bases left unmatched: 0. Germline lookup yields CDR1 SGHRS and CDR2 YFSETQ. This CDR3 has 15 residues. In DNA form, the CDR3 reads TGCGCCAGCAGCTTGGGGACTAGCGGGGGAGAGACCCAGTACTTC. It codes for CASSLGTSGGETQYF.

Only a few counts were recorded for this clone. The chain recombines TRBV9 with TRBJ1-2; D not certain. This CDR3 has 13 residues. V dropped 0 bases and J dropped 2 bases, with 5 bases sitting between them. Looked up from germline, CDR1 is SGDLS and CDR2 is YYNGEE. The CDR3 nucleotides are TGTGCCAGCAGCGTAGGGCAGAACTATGGCTACACCTTC. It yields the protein CASSVGQNYGYTF.

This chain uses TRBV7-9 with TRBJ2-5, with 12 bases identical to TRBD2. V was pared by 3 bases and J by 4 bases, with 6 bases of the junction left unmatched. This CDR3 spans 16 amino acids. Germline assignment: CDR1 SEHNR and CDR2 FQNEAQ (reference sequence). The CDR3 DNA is TGTGCCAGCAGCTTCGCCCTAGCGGGGGGGCCAGAGACCCAGTACTTC. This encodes CASSFALAGGPETQYF.

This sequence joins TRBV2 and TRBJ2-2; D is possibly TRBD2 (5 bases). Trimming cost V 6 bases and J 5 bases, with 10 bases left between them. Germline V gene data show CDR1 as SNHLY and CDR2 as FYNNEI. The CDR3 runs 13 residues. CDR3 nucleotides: TGTGCCAGCAGGGCTTCGGGGACCGGGGAGCTGTTTTTT. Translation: CASRASGTGELFF. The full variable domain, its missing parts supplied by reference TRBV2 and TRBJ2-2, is EPEVTQTPSHQVTQMGQEVILRCVPISNHLYFYWYRQILGQKVEFLVSFYNNEISEKSEIFDDQFSVERPDGSNFTLKIRSTKLEDSAMYFCASRASGTGELFFGEGSRLTVL.

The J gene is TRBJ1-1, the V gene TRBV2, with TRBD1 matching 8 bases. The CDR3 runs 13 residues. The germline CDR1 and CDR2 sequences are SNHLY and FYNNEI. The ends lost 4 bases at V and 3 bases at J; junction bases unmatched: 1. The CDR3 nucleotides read TGTGCCAGCAGTGCGACAGGGGACACTGAAGCTTTCTTT. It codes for CASSATGDTEAFF.

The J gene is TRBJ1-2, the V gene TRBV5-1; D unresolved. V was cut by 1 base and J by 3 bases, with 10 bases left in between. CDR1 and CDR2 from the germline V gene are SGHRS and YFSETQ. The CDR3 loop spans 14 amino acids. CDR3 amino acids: CASSLQDADYGYTF. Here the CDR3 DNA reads TGCGCCAGCAGCTTGCAAGACGCGGACTATGGCTACACCTTC.

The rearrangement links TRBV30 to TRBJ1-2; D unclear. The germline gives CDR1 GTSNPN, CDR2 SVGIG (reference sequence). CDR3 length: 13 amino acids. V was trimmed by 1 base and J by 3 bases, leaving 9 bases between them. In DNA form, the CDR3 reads TGTGCCTGGAGTGAGTCGAGGGACTATGGCTACACCTTC. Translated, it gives CAWSESRDYGYTF.

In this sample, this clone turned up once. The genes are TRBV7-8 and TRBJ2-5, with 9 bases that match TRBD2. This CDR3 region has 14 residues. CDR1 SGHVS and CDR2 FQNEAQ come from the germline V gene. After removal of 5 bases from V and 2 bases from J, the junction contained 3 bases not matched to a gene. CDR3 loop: CASSLSGGQETQYF. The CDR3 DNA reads TGTGCCAGCAGCCTTAGCGGGGGACAAGAGACCCAGTACTTC.

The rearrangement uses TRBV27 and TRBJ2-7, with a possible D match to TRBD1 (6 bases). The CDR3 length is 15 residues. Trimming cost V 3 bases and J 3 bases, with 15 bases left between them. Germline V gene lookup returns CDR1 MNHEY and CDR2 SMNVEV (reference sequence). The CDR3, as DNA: TGTGCCAGCAGTTTCGCAGGGGAAGTGAGCTACGAGCAGTACTTC. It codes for CASSFAGEVSYEQYF.